The clone carrying this TCR beta chain appeared many times. Its antigen is unidentified. One end of the junction does not line up with germline, which may come from a read error. The CDR3 consists of 15 residues. This specimen belongs to a study of response to subunit inactivated influenza vaccine. Findings and caveats of the study: It was the authors' suggestion that each seasonal influenza vaccination recruits few new T cells.

TCRdb processed the RT-PCR reads anew with MiXCR; each CDR3 protein has one entry. The data show around 750,000 distinct CDR3 sequences, 21% seen once. This receptor was identified in a man aged 50-60 years who received an inactivated influenza vaccine. Sequences were derived from PBMCs from blood, sampled around 5 days after vaccination. The chain has TRBV12-3 or TRBV12-4 and TRBJ2-3, with TRBD2 matching over 12 bases. The CDR3 reads CASSLTSGGADTQYF. The CDR3 bases are TGCGCCAGCAGCTTGACTAGCGGGGGTGCAGATACGCAGTATTTT.